The clone carrying this TCR beta chain showed up just a few times. The antigen is unknown. This specimen belongs to a study of cytomegalovirus exposure and HLA in healthy donors. Points from the study as a whole: An observed cluster of highly shared sequence variants was recorded as a likely sequencing artifact. Most TCR sequences proved rare, with some public TCRs found in many donors. Researchers reported from a later analysis that most CMV-associated TCR beta chains appeared HLA-restricted.

Vbeta (60) and Jbeta (13) primers were used in the PCR. Original methodology: The authors later counted roughly 87 million unique TCR beta chains, some 12 million of them shared. Some clones are missing from TCRdb's copy, which holds only in-frame ones; the method was immunoSEQ multiplex PCR. From that table come the V and J calls and clone size; the DNA was used to work out D and trimming. This table holds fewer than 200,000 clones, 85% found once. With V trimmed by 5 bases and J by 1 base, 7 bases remained unmatched. Germline V gene sequence: CDR1 MDHEN, CDR2 SYDVKM. The CDR3 extends over 16 amino acids.

The chain carries TRBV28 and TRBJ2-5; 10 bases map to TRBD2. The sample comprised PBMCs. This TCR came from a man younger than 40 in good health and CMV-seropositive. The CDR3 loop is CASSHRLAGAQETQYF. CDR3 bases: TGTGCCAGCAGTCACAGGCTAGCGGGGGCCCAAGAGACCCAGTACTTC.